A selection of T cell receptor beta chains follows, all from one sample in a study of Ad26.COV2.S vaccination and SARS-CoV-2 variants. Produced via immunoSEQ multiplex PCR; TCRdb's table is partial and in-frame only. The table lists about 350,000 clones, roughly 87% of them singletons, with 3.4% in the top ten. The sample in question was peripheral blood, obtained in a trial of Ad26.COV2.S vaccine versus placebo. The receptors stem from a person aged 18 to 59 who received the Ad26.COV2.S COVID-19 vaccine or a placebo. Both conserved end residues are part of each CDR3. D genes are given only for firm matches. Some rows mark clone size as missing; the rest say once, few, many or name a class of expanded clone.

D gene,clone size,V gene,J gene,CDR3 DNA,CDR3 protein
TRBD2,once,TRBV27,TRBJ2-2,TGTGCCAGCAGGCGCGGGGGTCCGAACACCGGGGAGCTGTTTTTT,CASRRGGPNTGELFF
.,.,TRBV4-1,TRBJ2-1,TGCGCCAGCAGCGCCTGGATCGGGGGAAGCTCCTACAATGAGCAGTTCTTC,CASSAWIGGSSYNEQFF
TRBD1,.,TRBV4-3,TRBJ2-7,TGCGCCAGCAGCCAAGATCCGGGGACAGTTGGGTACGAGCAGTACTTC,CASSQDPGTVGYEQYF
.,.,TRBV27,TRBJ1-3,TGTGCCAGCAGAGGTAACAACCGGGCAAACACCATATATTTT,CASRGNNRANTIYF
.,.,TRBV4-2,TRBJ2-4,TGTGCCAGCAGCCAAGATATGGGGGGGGGCATCAAAAACATTCAGTACTTC,CASSQDMGGGIKNIQYF
TRBD1,.,TRBV7-2,TRBJ2-3,TGTGCCAGCAGCTTTGAGGGACAGGTTACAGATACGCAGTATTTT,CASSFEGQVTDTQYF
.,.,TRBV5-5,TRBJ1-2,TGTGCCAGCAGCTTGGCGGGACAAGCTAACTATGGCTACACCTTC,CASSLAGQANYGYTF
.,.,TRBV29-1,TRBJ1-3,TGCAGCACCACTATGGGAACTGGAAACACCATATATTTT,CSTTMGTGNTIYF
.,.,TRBV27,TRBJ2-3,TGTGCCAGCAGTTTGGGACGGCCTAGCACAGATACGCAGTATTTT,CASSLGRPSTDTQYF
TRBD1,.,TRBV7-9,TRBJ1-5,TGTGCCAGCAGCTTTGGCGGGGACAGGGGTAACAGTGGCAATCAGCCCCAGCATTTT,CASSFGGDRGNSGNQPQHF
.,.,TRBV30,TRBJ1-2,TGTGCCTGGAGTCCTCAGGGGGGCTACACCTTC,CAWSPQGGYTF
.,.,TRBV10-3,TRBJ1-3,TGTGCCATCAGTGAAGGGGTTGGACGGACTCACTCTGGAAACACCATATATTTT,CAISEGVGRTHSGNTIYF
TRBD1,.,TRBV5-5,TRBJ1-5,TGTGCCAGCAGCCCGACAGGGGGCAGGTATCAGCCCCAGCATTTT,CASSPTGGRYQPQHF
.,.,TRBV30,TRBJ1-2,TGTGCCTGGAGTATAGGCCGACGAAGGGGTCAGGGTGGCTACACCTTC,CAWSIGRRRGQGGYTF